This T cell receptor beta chain was recorded in a study of blood T cell repertoires in COVID-19. Across the study: From the United States, Italy and Spain came samples of acute and convalescent COVID-19. From T cells, B-cell-depleted T cells, or PBMCs came the material, which was cDNA or gDNA.

In the original processing: Nucleated cell counts were estimated from reference gene primer amplification. Method: immunoSEQ multiplex PCR; TCRdb's copy keeps in-frame clones and lacks some. The V and J calls and the clone size are those of that table, but D and trimming were determined from the DNA. Among roughly 100,000 clones listed, 82% were seen once. This CDR3 is built from 14 residues. Germline CDR1 is MDHEN and CDR2 is SYDVKM. V shed 4 bases and J shed 4 bases, with 10 bases lying between them. The clonotype was recovered from a woman aged 80 or older with acute or convalescent COVID-19. The V call is TRBV28, the J call TRBJ1-4; no definite D call. Sequencing was performed on peripheral blood. The CDR3 DNA is TGTGCCAGCAGTTCCGGGTCAGATAATGAAAAACTGTTTTTT. This encodes CASSSGSDNEKLFF.